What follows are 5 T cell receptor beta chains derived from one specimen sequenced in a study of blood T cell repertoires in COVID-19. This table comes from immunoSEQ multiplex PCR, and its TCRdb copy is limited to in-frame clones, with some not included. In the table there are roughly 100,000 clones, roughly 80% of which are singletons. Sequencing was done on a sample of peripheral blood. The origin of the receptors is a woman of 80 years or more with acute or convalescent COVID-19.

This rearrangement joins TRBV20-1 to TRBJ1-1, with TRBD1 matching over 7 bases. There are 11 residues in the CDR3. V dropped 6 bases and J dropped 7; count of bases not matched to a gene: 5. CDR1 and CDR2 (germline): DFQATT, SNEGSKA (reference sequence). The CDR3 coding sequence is TGCAGTGCCCCGGGACAGATTGAAGCTTTCTTT. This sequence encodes CSAPGQIEAFF.

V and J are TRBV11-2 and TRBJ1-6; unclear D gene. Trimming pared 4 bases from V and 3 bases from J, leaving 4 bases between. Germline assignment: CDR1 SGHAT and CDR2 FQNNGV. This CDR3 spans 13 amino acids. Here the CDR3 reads CASSSGYNSPLHF. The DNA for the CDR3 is TGTGCCAGCAGCTCGGGCTATAATTCACCCCTCCACTTT.

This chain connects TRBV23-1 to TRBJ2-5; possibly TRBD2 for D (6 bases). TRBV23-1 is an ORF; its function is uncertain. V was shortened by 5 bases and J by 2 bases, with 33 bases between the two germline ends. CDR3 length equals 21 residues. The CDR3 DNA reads TGCGCCAGCAGTACTAAAATTAGCGGTATGGAGAAAGGGGATGTGCAAGAGACCCAGTACTTC. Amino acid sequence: CASSTKISGMEKGDVQETQYF.

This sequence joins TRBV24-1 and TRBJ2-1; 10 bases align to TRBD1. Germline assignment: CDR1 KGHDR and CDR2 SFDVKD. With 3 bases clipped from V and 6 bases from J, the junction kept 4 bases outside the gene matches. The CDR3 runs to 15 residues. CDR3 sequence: CATSDDRTGGNEQFF. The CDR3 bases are TGTGCCACCAGTGATGATAGGACAGGGGGCAATGAGCAGTTCTTC.

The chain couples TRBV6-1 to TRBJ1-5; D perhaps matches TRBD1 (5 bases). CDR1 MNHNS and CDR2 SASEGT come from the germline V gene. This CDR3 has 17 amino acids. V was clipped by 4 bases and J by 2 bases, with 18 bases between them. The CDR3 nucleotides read TGTGCCAGCAGTGTAACAGGTTTAGGTTTGGGCAATCAGCCCCAGCATTTT. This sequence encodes CASSVTGLGLGNQPQHF.